This T cell receptor beta chain is from a study of blood T cell repertoires in COVID-19. Assignments of participants to cohorts depended upon their own reported clinical history. The recovered donors of Cohort 3 showed two negative PCRs, clearance, or symptom resolution. Sequenced by immunoSEQ multiplex PCR; TCRdb stores in-frame clones only, minus some. This table holds about 300,000 clones, about 89% found once. The source material was PBMCs or T cells enriched from blood (not recorded which). The sequence derives from a man in his 60s who had recovered from COVID-19.

For the CDR3, the DNA is TGTGCCAGCAGTTCCACACTAGGAAAAGGCACAGATACGCAGTATTTT. It yields the protein CASSSTLGKGTDTQYF. This chain connects TRBV6-5 to TRBJ2-3; a weak D match, TRBD2 (5 bases). Trimming cost V 4 bases and J 1 base, with 15 bases left between them. The CDR3 runs 16 residues. Germline assignment: CDR1 MNHEY and CDR2 SVGAGI.